The 11 T cell receptor beta chains below were found in one sample sequenced in a study of OX40 agonist ivuxolimab in advanced cancers. Libraries were prepared by immunoSEQ multiplex PCR; TCRdb keeps only in-frame clonotypes and omits some of them. This table holds roughly 66,000 clones, around 83% found once. The sequenced sample was CD4+ or CD8+ T cells sorted from blood, obtained in a trial of the OX40 agonist ivuxolimab. Every receptor here comes from an adult with an advanced solid tumor such as melanoma, head and neck, liver or kidney cancer.

The chain employs TRBV6-1 and TRBJ2-1, with 7 bases matching TRBD1. With V trimmed by 2 bases and J by 7 bases, 5 bases remained unmatched. The germline CDR1 and CDR2 sequences are MNHNS and SASEGT. The CDR3 totals 14 residues. CDR3 nucleotide sequence: TGTGCCAGCAGTGAATCAGGGGGTCCAAATGAGCAGTTCTTC. Protein product: CASSESGGPNEQFF.

CDR3 sequence: CASSLTQSNYGYTF. The CDR3 bases are TGTGCCAGCAGTTTAACCCAGTCCAACTATGGCTACACCTTC. This chain joins TRBV28 and TRBJ1-2; D uncertain. Germline V CDR1 and CDR2: MDHEN, SYDVKM. The germline V and J ends were trimmed by 2 bases and 2 bases, with 9 bases remaining between them. This CDR3 spans 14 amino acids.

The gene calls are TRBV19 and TRBJ1-2, with a possible D match to TRBD1 (6 bases). CDR1 is LNHDA, CDR2 SQIVND, per germline (reference sequence). The CDR3 contains 15 residues. V lost 5 bases, J lost 3 bases, and 16 bases lay in between. The CDR3 region has the DNA TGTGCCAGTAGTTTGCAGGGGAGGGCCGACTATGGCTACACCTTC. It codes for CASSLQGRADYGYTF. The whole variable domain, remainder taken from reference TRBV19 and TRBJ1-2, is DGGITQSPKYLFRKEGQNVTLSCEQNLNHDAMYWYRQDPGQGLRLIYYSQIVNDFQKGDIAEGYSVSREKKESFPLTVTSAQKNPTAFYLCASSLQGRADYGYTFGSGTRLTVV.

The rearrangement links TRBV28 to TRBJ2-2, with TRBD1 matching over 11 bases. The J segment lost 4 bases and the V segment lost 5 bases, leaving 9 bases of the junction unmatched. CDR1 and CDR2 (germline): MDHEN, SYDVKM. The CDR3 covers 17 residues. CDR3 residues: CASSMIGQGARTGELFF. The CDR3 nucleotides are TGTGCCAGCAGTATGATAGGACAGGGGGCACGCACCGGGGAGCTGTTTTTT.

The chain joins TRBV7-3 to TRBJ2-1; 9 nucleotides line up with TRBD2. Looked up from germline, CDR1 is SGHTA and CDR2 is FQGTGA. The CDR3 runs to 15 residues. V trimming: 1 base; J trimming: 4 bases; junction bases outside the gene matches: 2. CDR3 nucleotide sequence: TGTGCCAGCAGCTTAAGACTAGCGGAATACAATGAGCAGTTCTTC. Its protein product is CASSLRLAEYNEQFF. Full variable domain (rest looked up from reference TRBV7-3 and TRBJ2-1): GAGVSQTPSNKVTEKGKYVELRCDPISGHTALYWYRQSLGQGPEFLIYFQGTGAADDSGLPNDRFFAVRPEGSVSTLKIQRTERGDSAVYLCASSLRLAEYNEQFFGPGTRLTVL.

The chain's CDR3 is CASSYRTGDTDTQYF. The CDR3 nucleotides are TGTGCCAGCAGCTATCGGACAGGCGACACAGATACGCAGTATTTT. The chain couples TRBV11-2 to TRBJ2-3, with 7 bases that match TRBD1. The CDR3 sequence is 15 residues long. CDR1 is SGHAT, CDR2 FQNNGV, per germline. Trimming took 4 bases from V and 2 from J; bases not matched to a gene: 6.

This clone appeared a few times. V and J are TRBV5-1 and TRBJ1-4, with no clear D. Germline CDR1 reads SGHRS; CDR2 reads YFSETQ. Between the trimmed V and J ends, which lost 0 bases and 7 bases, there was a span of 4 bases. This CDR3 is built from 12 residues. The CDR3 DNA reads TGCGCCAGCAGCTTGGGGTCTGAAAAACTGTTTTTT. Its translation: CASSLGSEKLFF.

The V call is TRBV28, the J call TRBJ2-1, with 8 bases that match TRBD2. The V segment lost 6 bases and the J segment 3 bases; nucleotides outside the gene matches: 7. The germline gives CDR1 MDHEN, CDR2 SYDVKM. There are 15 residues in the CDR3. The CDR3 protein is CASSPREGYYNEQFF. The CDR3 DNA follows: TGTGCCAGCAGCCCCCGGGAGGGTTACTACAATGAGCAGTTCTTC.

This chain joins TRBV11-3 and TRBJ1-2; D is perhaps TRBD1 (6 bases). Germline CDR1 reads SGHNT; CDR2 reads YENEEA. This CDR3 has 15 residues. V dropped 3 bases and J dropped 9 bases, with 20 bases sitting between them. CDR3 amino acids: CASSFPDSGQGCYTF. The CDR3 DNA reads TGTGCCAGCAGCTTCCCGGACAGTGGCCAAGGGTGCTACACCTTC.

The V and J genes are TRBV4-2 and TRBJ1-4, with TRBD1 as a possible D gene (5 bases). V lost 3 bases to trimming and J lost 7 bases, with 12 bases between them. This CDR3 is built from 14 residues. The germline CDR1 and CDR2 sequences are LGHNA and YNFKEQ. DNA of the CDR3: TGTGCCAGCAGCCACGCAGGGTTGTCTGAAAAACTGTTTTTT. Translation: CASSHAGLSEKLFF.

The CDR3 nucleotides read TGTGCCAGTAGTGGCAGGGGGCTCGATCAGCCCCAGCATTTT. Protein sequence: CASSGRGLDQPQHF. This chain joins TRBV19 and TRBJ1-5, with 8 positions matching TRBD1. This CDR3 is 14 amino acids long. V shed 5 bases and J 5 bases; nucleotides not matched to a gene: 5. From germline, CDR1 is LNHDA and CDR2 SQIVND (reference sequence).